Presented here are 18 T cell receptor beta chains from one specimen sequenced in a study of T cell repertoires in cytomegalovirus infection. For these TCRs, the target antigens are not known. Using its own MiXCR run on the reads, TCRdb lists one record per CDR3 protein. Of about 78,000 distinct CDR3 sequences listed, approximately 40% are singletons. The specimen was CD8+ T cells from cultured PBMCs, collected from culture after CMV antigen stimulation. The receptors were sampled from a human donor in good health (CMV status not recorded). Some clones in this sample may be carry-over from other donors' samples.

A few counts support this clonotype. The chain combines TRBV6-5 with TRBJ1-5; TRBD1 agrees at 8 bases. Trimming at V came to 6 bases and at J to 1 base, leaving 5 bases not matched to a gene. The V gene's germline CDR1 is MNHEY and CDR2 SVGAGI. This CDR3 spans 15 amino acids. CDR3 in amino acids: CASRQTGVSNQPQHF. The CDR3 DNA follows: TGTGCCAGCAGACAGACAGGGGTGAGCAATCAGCCCCAGCATTTT.

The rearrangement links TRBV28 to TRBJ1-2; D call uncertain. Germline V gene sequence: CDR1 MDHEN, CDR2 SYDVKM. This CDR3 region has 16 residues. V was trimmed by 6 bases and J by 0 bases, leaving 17 bases between them. CDR3 coding DNA: TGTGCCAGCAGGCCCGGCCGCCCTGGGGCTAACTATGGCTACACCTTC. This gives the protein CASRPGRPGANYGYTF.

This clonotype has a handful of counts. The V call is TRBV6-1, the J call TRBJ2-3, with D uncertain. Looked up from germline, CDR1 is MNHNS and CDR2 is SASEGT. The CDR3 covers 12 residues. V was trimmed by 6 bases and J by 1 base, leaving 5 bases between them. CDR3 sequence reads: CASRDGTDTQYF. In nucleotides, the CDR3 is TGTGCCAGCAGGGACGGCACAGATACGCAGTATTTT.

This clonotype was recorded a few times. V usage is TRBV18 and J usage is TRBJ2-7, with D tentatively TRBD1 (5 bases). CDR1 is KGHSH, CDR2 LQKENI, per germline. The CDR3 spans 18 residues. The V and J ends lost 6 bases and 5 bases respectively, with 29 bases between them. The CDR3 DNA reads as TGTGCCAGCTCTCCAAATGATCCAGGGTCATTCTACAGCGACGAGCAGTACTTC. Translating gives CASSPNDPGSFYSDEQYF. The whole variable domain, remainder taken from reference TRBV18 and TRBJ2-7, is NAGVMQNPRHLVRRRGQEARLRCSPMKGHSHVYWYRQLPEEGLKFMVYLQKENIIDESGMPKERFSAEFPKEGPSILRIQQVVRGDSAAYFCASSPNDPGSFYSDEQYFGPGTRLTVT.

The chain carries TRBV20-1 and TRBJ2-1; possibly TRBD2 for D (5 bases). The CDR3 runs to 12 residues. CDR1 and CDR2 (germline): DFQATT, SNEGSKA (reference sequence). Trimming stripped 3 bases from V and 8 bases from J, with 11 bases between. The CDR3 reads CSASNSAYEQFF. The CDR3 nucleotides read TGCAGTGCTAGTAATAGCGCCTATGAGCAGTTCTTC.

The chain carries TRBV5-6 and TRBJ2-2; 16 bases match TRBD2. The V gene's germline CDR1 is SGHDT and CDR2 YYEEEE. CDR3 length: 17 residues. V trimming: 4 bases; J trimming: 6 bases; junction bases outside the gene matches: 6. The CDR3 DNA sequence: TGTGCCAGCAGCCCGCTCGGGACTAGCGGGGGGGCCGGGGAGCTGTTTTTT. Its translation: CASSPLGTSGGAGELFF. The variable domain in full, with the rest retrieved from reference TRBV5-6 and TRBJ2-2, is DAGVTQSPTHLIKTRGQQVTLRCSPKSGHDTVSWYQQALGQGPQFIFQYYEEEERQRGNFPDRFSGHQFPNYSSELNVNALLLGDSALYLCASSPLGTSGGAGELFFGEGSRLTVL.

V and J are TRBV19 and TRBJ2-6; 8 bases map to TRBD1. With V trimmed by 4 bases and J by 2 bases, 4 bases remained unmatched. This CDR3 has 16 residues. The germline CDR1 and CDR2 sequences are LNHDA and SQIVND (reference sequence). CDR3 sequence reads: CASSTRTGTGANVLTF. Here the CDR3 DNA reads TGTGCCAGTAGTACACGGACAGGGACTGGGGCCAACGTCCTGACTTTC.

This clonotype turned up a few times. The chain is built from TRBV7-9 and TRBJ2-5; D is uncertain. The CDR3 sequence is 14 residues long. V was pared by 1 base and J by 1 base, with 7 bases between. Germline CDR1 is SEHNR and CDR2 is FQNEAQ (reference sequence). The DNA of the CDR3 is TGTGCCAGCAGCTTAGTCGAAGCCCAAGAGACCCAGTACTTC. Encoded protein: CASSLVEAQETQYF.

This clonotype has just a few counts. The chain has TRBV6-2 or TRBV6-3 and TRBJ2-1; 7 nucleotides align to TRBD1. Germline trimming cut 4 bases from V and 0 bases from J; bases unmatched to any gene: 6. This CDR3 contains 16 residues. Germline V gene data show CDR1 as MNHEY and CDR2 as SVGEGT. The CDR3 spells CASSLGQLSSYNEQFF. The CDR3 nucleotides are TGTGCCAGCAGTTTGGGACAGTTGAGCTCCTACAATGAGCAGTTCTTC.

This clonotype was observed once. The J gene is TRBJ1-2, the V gene TRBV5-1; TRBD1 might be the D (5 bases). Germline CDR1 and CDR2: SGHRS and YFSETQ. This CDR3 is built from 13 residues. V was shortened by 0 bases and J by 8 bases, with 11 bases between the two germline ends. The CDR3 here is CASSLGAGTGYTF. Here the CDR3 DNA reads TGCGCCAGCAGCTTGGGTGCAGGGACGGGCTACACCTTC.

The chain links TRBV6-8 to TRBJ1-3, with TRBD1 identical over 7 bases. CDR3 length equals 16 residues. V shed 8 bases and J 0 bases; nucleotides not matched to a gene: 10. Germline V gene sequence: CDR1 MNHGY, CDR2 SAAAGT. The CDR3 DNA reads as TGTGCCAGCTGGCCCTTCGGACAGGACTCTGGAAACACCATATATTTT. Its translation: CASWPFGQDSGNTIYF.

This clonotype has a handful of counts. This chain uses TRBV6-2 or TRBV6-3 with TRBJ2-7, with D possibly TRBD2 on 5 matching bases. Trimming left V 2 bases short and J 1 base short, with 9 bases between. Germline V gives CDR1 MNHEY, CDR2 SVGEGT. The CDR3 has 14 amino acids. CDR3 nucleotide sequence: TGTGCCAGCAGTTACGCGGGCAGGTCCTACGAGCAGTACTTC. Protein: CASSYAGRSYEQYF.

The chain has TRBV3-1 and TRBJ2-3, with D maybe TRBD2 (5 bases). Germline lookup yields CDR1 LGHDT and CDR2 YNNKEL (reference sequence). CDR3 length equals 14 residues. V lost 10 bases to trimming and J lost 0 bases, with 14 bases between them. This CDR3 reads CANSGKPSTDTQYF. CDR3 coding DNA: TGTGCCAACTCGGGGAAACCTAGCACAGATACGCAGTATTTT.

This clonotype was recorded at least ten times. This chain joins TRBV7-4 and TRBJ2-2, with D unresolved. The length of the CDR3 is 21 residues. V was cut by 3 bases and J by 0 bases, with 26 bases left in between. CDR1 SGHVT and CDR2 SQSDAQ come from the germline V gene. CDR3 in amino acids: CASSFTRLIPGPGTNTGELFF. CDR3 coding DNA: TGTGCCAGCAGCTTTACCCGCTTGATTCCGGGCCCAGGCACGAACACCGGGGAGCTGTTTTTT.

A few counts support this clonotype. The genes are TRBV28 and TRBJ2-3, with no clear D. The CDR3 spans 17 residues. Per the germline V gene, CDR1 is MDHEN and CDR2 is SYDVKM. V lost 2 bases and J 2 bases, leaving 17 bases between the germline ends. The CDR3: CASSLEPLIQVTDTQYF. The CDR3 DNA reads as TGTGCCAGCAGTTTAGAACCCCTGATACAAGTCACAGATACGCAGTATTTT.

The chain carries TRBV4-3 and TRBJ1-2, with 7 positions matching TRBD1. From germline, CDR1 is LGHNA and CDR2 YSLEER. This CDR3 spans 17 amino acids. The ends lost 0 bases at V and 4 bases at J; junction bases unmatched: 11. DNA of the CDR3: TGCGCCAGCAGCCAAGATTTCGGCATCCGGGACAGCTATGGCTACACCTTC. Protein: CASSQDFGIRDSYGYTF.

This clonotype was seen just once. V gene TRBV19 combines with J gene TRBJ2-1; a weak D match, TRBD2 (5 bases). The CDR3 extends over 12 amino acids. Germline values: CDR1 LNHDA, CDR2 SQIVND (reference sequence). Deletions cut 4 bases from V and 7 bases from J, with 8 bases between. The CDR3 nucleotides are TGTGCCAGTAGTAATGGCGGGAATGAGCAGTTCTTC. Protein sequence: CASSNGGNEQFF.

CDR3 nucleotides: TGTGCCAGCAGCCGGGGACTACTAGAGACCCAGTACTTC. As protein: CASSRGLLETQYF. The chain couples TRBV6-5 to TRBJ2-5; 7 bases map to TRBD2. The junction had 5 bases not matched to a gene; V was cut back by 6 bases and J by 4 bases. Germline V gene sequence: CDR1 MNHEY, CDR2 SVGAGI. This CDR3 has 13 residues.